The sequence of this T cell receptor (beta chain) was determined in a study of cytomegalovirus exposure and HLA in healthy donors. The CDR3 consists of 15 residues. V shed 0 bases and J shed 7 bases, with 12 bases lying between them. Looked up from germline, CDR1 is LGHNA and CDR2 is YNFKEQ. Concerning this clone: The antigen is not known.

Findings and caveats of the study: Researchers reported that a few CMV-associated chains were confirmed in vitro as CMV antigen-specific. Published work reported that the classifier diagnosed cytomegalovirus status with high specificity and sensitivity.

Sequenced by immunoSEQ multiplex PCR; TCRdb stores in-frame clones only, minus some. The sample has 100,000 to 150,000 clones; roughly 89% are singletons. The chain couples TRBV4-2 to TRBJ2-2, with D possibly matching TRBD2 (5 bases). Sequencing was carried out using PBMCs. The sequence was obtained from a woman aged 18-29 years in good health and CMV-seronegative. The CDR3 region is CASSQEERVSGELFF. The CDR3 coding sequence is TGTGCCAGCAGCCAAGAAGAGAGGGTTAGCGGGGAGCTGTTTTTT.